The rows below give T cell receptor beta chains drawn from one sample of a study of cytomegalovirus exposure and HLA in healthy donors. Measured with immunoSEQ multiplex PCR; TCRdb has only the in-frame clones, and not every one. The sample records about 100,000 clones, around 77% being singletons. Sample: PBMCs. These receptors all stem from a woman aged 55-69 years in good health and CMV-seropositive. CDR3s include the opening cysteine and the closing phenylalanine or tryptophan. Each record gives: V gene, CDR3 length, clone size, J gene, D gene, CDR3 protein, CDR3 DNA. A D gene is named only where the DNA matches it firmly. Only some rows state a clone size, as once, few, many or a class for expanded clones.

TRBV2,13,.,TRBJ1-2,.,CASSELQNYGYTF,TGTGCCAGCAGTGAATTACAGAACTATGGCTACACCTTC
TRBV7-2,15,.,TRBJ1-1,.,CASSLEGGRTTEAFF,TGTGCCAGCAGCTTAGAGGGAGGTAGAACCACTGAAGCTTTCTTT
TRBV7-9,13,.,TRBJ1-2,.,CASSDDRNYGYTF,TGTGCCAGCAGCGACGACAGGAACTATGGCTACACCTTC
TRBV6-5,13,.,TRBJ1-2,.,CASSSQLYYGYTF,TGTGCCAGCAGTTCACAGCTATACTATGGCTACACCTTC
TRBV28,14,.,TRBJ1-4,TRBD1,CASIPGQDNEKLFF,TGTGCCAGCATTCCGGGACAGGATAATGAAAAACTGTTTTTT
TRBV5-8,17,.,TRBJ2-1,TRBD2,CASSWSPGLAEQHEQFF,TGTGCCAGCAGCTGGTCCCCGGGACTAGCAGAACAGCATGAGCAGTTCTTC
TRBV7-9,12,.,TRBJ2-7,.,CASSSGVGEQYF,TGTGCCAGCAGCTCAGGCGTCGGCGAGCAGTACTTC
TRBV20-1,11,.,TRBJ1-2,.,CSAPPVDGYTF,TGCAGTGCCCCGCCGGTGGATGGCTACACCTTC
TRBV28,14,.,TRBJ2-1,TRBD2,CASLIAGGGSEQFF,TGTGCCAGCTTAATAGCGGGGGGGGGAAGTGAGCAGTTCTTC
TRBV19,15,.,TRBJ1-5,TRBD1,CASREQGADNQPQHF,TGTGCCAGTAGGGAACAGGGGGCCGACAATCAGCCCCAGCATTTT
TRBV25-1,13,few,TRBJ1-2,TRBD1,CASSEGQGLSYTF,TGTGCCAGCAGTGAAGGACAGGGTTTAAGCTACACCTTC
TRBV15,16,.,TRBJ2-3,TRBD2,CATRPILAGGRDTQYF,TGTGCCACCAGACCTATACTAGCGGGAGGGAGGGATACGCAGTATTTT
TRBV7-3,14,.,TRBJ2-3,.,CASSLGASTDTQYF,TGTGCCAGCAGCTTAGGAGCTAGCACAGATACGCAGTATTTT
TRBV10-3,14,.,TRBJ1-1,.,CAIVAGPGGTEAFF,TGTGCCATCGTGGCGGGGCCGGGGGGCACTGAAGCTTTCTTT
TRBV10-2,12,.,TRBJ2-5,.,CASRSGEETQYF,TGCGCCAGCCGATCGGGGGAAGAGACCCAGTACTTC
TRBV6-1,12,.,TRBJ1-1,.,CASSSPSTEAFF,TGTGCCAGCAGTTCTCCCTCGACTGAAGCTTTCTTT
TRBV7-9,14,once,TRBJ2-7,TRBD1,CASILTGGEGEQYF,TGTGCCAGCATCCTGACAGGGGGCGAGGGCGAGCAGTACTTC
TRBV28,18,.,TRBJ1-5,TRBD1,CASSLGTTGPLGNQPQHF,TGTGCCAGCAGTCTGGGGACGACAGGGCCCTTGGGCAATCAGCCCCAGCATTTT
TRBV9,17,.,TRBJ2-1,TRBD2,CASSVDSGRGSYNEQFF,TGTGCCAGCAGCGTAGATAGCGGGAGGGGGTCCTACAATGAGCAGTTCTTC
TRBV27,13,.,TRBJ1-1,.,CASSLVQNTEAFF,TGTGCCAGCAGTTTAGTCCAGAACACTGAAGCTTTCTTT
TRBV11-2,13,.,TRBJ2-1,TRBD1,CASSPTGSNEQFF,TGTGCCAGCAGCCCGACAGGGTCTAATGAGCAGTTCTTC
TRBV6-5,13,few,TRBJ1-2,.,CASSPGADYGYTF,TGTGCCAGCAGTCCAGGGGCGGACTATGGCTACACCTTC
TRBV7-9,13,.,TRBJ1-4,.,CASSPVLNEKLFF,TGTGCCAGCAGCCCGGTGTTAAACGAAAAACTGTTTTTT
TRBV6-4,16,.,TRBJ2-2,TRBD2,CASSDSGLAGAGELFF,TGTGCCAGCAGTGACTCAGGACTAGCGGGAGCCGGGGAGCTGTTTTTT
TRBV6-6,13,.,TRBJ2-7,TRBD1,CASSIGTAYEQYF,TGTGCCAGCTCAATCGGGACAGCCTACGAGCAGTACTTC
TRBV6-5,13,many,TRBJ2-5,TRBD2,CASSGSGGETQYF,TGTGCCAGCAGCGGGTCGGGAGGGGAGACCCAGTACTTC
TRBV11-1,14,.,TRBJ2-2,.,CASSPTGNTGELFF,TGTGCCAGCAGCCCGACAGGGAACACCGGGGAGCTGTTTTTT
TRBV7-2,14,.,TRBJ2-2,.,CASSLMRGTGELFF,TGTGCCAGCAGCTTAATGCGGGGCACCGGGGAGCTGTTTTTT